This TCR beta chain originates from a study of CD8+ T cells in alopecia areata. Extraction and reverse transcription of RNA yielded cDNA as the sequencing template. This table comes from immunoSEQ multiplex PCR, and its TCRdb copy is limited to in-frame clones, with some not included. The table shows around 140,000 clones, with roughly 50% occurring only once. Treatment meaning: oral pan-JAK inhibitor, 5-10 mg twice daily. CD4+ and CD8+ T cells were sorted from PBMCs stained for CD3, CD4 and CD8. The sequencing used CD8+ T cells sorted from blood, collected at week 4, from a patient treated with tofacitinib. This clonotype was sampled from a human donor with alopecia areata.

The CDR3, as DNA: TGTGCCAGCAGCCACAGGGTTGGCTACACCTTC. It yields the protein CASSHRVGYTF. The gene calls are TRBV5-6 and TRBJ1-2, with D possibly TRBD1 on 6 matching bases. The CDR3 runs to 11 residues. Looked up from germline, CDR1 is SGHDT and CDR2 is YYEEEE. The V and J ends lost 4 bases and 7 bases respectively, with 8 bases between them.